Below are 21 T cell receptor beta chains sequenced from a single sample in a study of cytomegalovirus exposure and HLA in healthy donors. This PCR relied on a set of 60 Vbeta primers and 13 Jbeta primers. TCRdb's copy holds only in-frame clones and misses some; the assay was immunoSEQ multiplex PCR. The table includes around 130,000 clones, around 82% detected once. Source material: PBMCs. These receptor sequences come from a male donor in good health and CMV-seropositive.

This clone was seen only a few times. The V gene is TRBV7-8, the J gene TRBJ2-3, with D possibly TRBD1 on 6 matching bases. The CDR3 sequence is 14 residues long. V lost 5 bases, J lost 3 bases, and 12 bases lay in between. The germline CDR1 and CDR2 sequences are SGHVS and FQNEAQ. Here the CDR3 DNA reads TGTGCCAGCAGCCGTGGACAGAGGACAGATACGCAGTATTTT. Translating gives CASSRGQRTDTQYF.

Note on this clone: At the DNA level, this CDR3 is encoded by other sequences in the same sample as well. The chain combines TRBV12-5 with TRBJ2-3; the D is unclear. The CDR3 has 14 amino acids. The V gene's germline CDR1 is LGHNT and CDR2 FRNRAP. Trimming cost V 7 bases and J 5 bases, with 16 bases left between them. Here the CDR3 reads CASVGFPTGDTQYF. DNA for the CDR3: TGTGCTAGTGTCGGGTTTCCCACGGGAGATACGCAGTATTTT.

The chain links TRBV10-3 to TRBJ2-7, with D possibly TRBD1 on 6 matching bases. The ends were cut back, 7 bases at V and 6 bases at J, with 19 bases in the middle. There are 14 residues in the CDR3. In germline, CDR1 is ENHRY, CDR2 SYGVKD. As DNA, the CDR3 is TGTGCCATCACCACAGGGTTGGGAATTACCGAGCAGTACTTC. Amino acids: CAITTGLGITEQYF.

This chain connects TRBV10-3 to TRBJ1-3, with D perhaps matching TRBD1 (5 bases). Germline CDR1 is ENHRY and CDR2 is SYGVKD. This CDR3 is built from 15 residues. V was clipped by 0 bases and J by 4 bases, with 10 bases between them. The CDR3 sequence: CAISESAGSGNTIYF. CDR3 in DNA: TGTGCCATCAGTGAGTCGGCAGGGTCAGGAAACACCATATATTTT.

This clone was counted only a few times. The chain couples TRBV30 to TRBJ2-2; 12 bases align to TRBD2. Unmatched junction bases numbered 2, after V lost 3 bases and J lost 6 bases. CDR3 size: 14 residues. The germline V gene encodes CDR1 GTSNPN and CDR2 SVGIG (reference sequence). CDR3 sequence: CAWRASGRAGELFF. The CDR3 DNA reads as TGTGCCTGGAGGGCTAGCGGGAGGGCCGGGGAGCTGTTTTTT.

V and J are TRBV6-5 and TRBJ2-1, with D possibly being TRBD1 (5 bases). V gave up 0 bases and J gave up 7 bases, with 16 bases separating them. This CDR3 has 16 amino acids. The germline gives CDR1 MNHEY, CDR2 SVGAGI. The CDR3 DNA is TGTGCCAGCAGTTACTCTGGAGTCCAGGGTGGAAATGAGCAGTTCTTC. This sequence encodes CASSYSGVQGGNEQFF.

This rearrangement joins TRBV6-6 to TRBJ2-2; 10 bases align to TRBD2. There are 15 residues in the CDR3. Germline-derived CDR1 and CDR2 are MNHNY and SVGAGI (reference sequence). V gave up 6 bases and J gave up 4 bases; unmatched junction bases: 5. The CDR3: CASSSGLAATGELFF. CDR3 sequence (DNA): TGTGCCAGCAGCTCAGGACTAGCGGCCACCGGGGAGCTGTTTTTT.

V usage is TRBV6-4 and J usage is TRBJ2-1, with TRBD2 matching 7 bases. V was pared by 4 bases and J by 9 bases, with 6 bases of the junction left unmatched. The CDR3 is 13 residues long. Germline-derived CDR1 and CDR2 are MRHNA and SNTAGT. The CDR3 DNA reads TGTGCCAGCAGTGTTGTGTCGGGGGGTGAGCAGTTCTTC. Translated: CASSVVSGGEQFF.

The chain joins TRBV28 to TRBJ1-1; maybe TRBD1 (5 bases). The CDR3 length is 13 residues. Trimming stripped 3 bases from V and 5 bases from J, with 10 bases between. Germline CDR1 and CDR2: MDHEN and SYDVKM. In nucleotides, the CDR3 is TGTGCCAGCAGTTTCCTCCAGGGAACTGAAGCTTTCTTT. The encoded protein is CASSFLQGTEAFF.

The chain joins TRBV7-9 to TRBJ2-7; no definite D call. V lost 4 bases to trimming and J lost 2 bases, with 12 bases between them. CDR3 length: 14 residues. CDR1 SEHNR and CDR2 FQNEAQ come from the germline V gene (reference sequence). The CDR3 spells CASSSLSTTYEQYF. In DNA form, the CDR3 reads TGTGCCAGCAGCTCACTATCCACTACCTACGAGCAGTACTTC.

This chain joins TRBV28 and TRBJ1-1, with 9 bases fitting TRBD1. V trimming: 3 bases; J trimming: 0 bases; junction bases outside the gene matches: 8. The germline V gene has CDR1 MDHEN and CDR2 SYDVKM. The CDR3 extends over 17 amino acids. The chain's CDR3 is CASSFSYRGPMNTEAFF. The CDR3 nucleotides are TGTGCCAGCAGTTTCTCCTACAGGGGGCCCATGAACACTGAAGCTTTCTTT.

This rearrangement joins TRBV19 to TRBJ2-1; a possible D gene is TRBD1 (5 bases). This CDR3 has 13 amino acids. Germline loops: CDR1 LNHDA, CDR2 SQIVND (reference sequence). The V gene lost 3 bases and the J gene lost 6 bases, with 9 bases spanning the gap. CDR3 sequence (DNA): TGTGCCAGTAGTATCAGTCAGGGCAATGAGCAGTTCTTC. It yields the protein CASSISQGNEQFF.

The chain combines TRBV5-1 with TRBJ1-1; tentative D call: TRBD1 (6 bases). The CDR3 runs 15 residues. Trimming shortened V by 1 base and J by 1 base, and 11 bases separated the two germline ends. The germline gives CDR1 SGHRS, CDR2 YFSETQ. The CDR3 DNA is TGCGCCAGCAGCTTGTCACAGGGCCCGAACACTGAAGCTTTCTTT. Its protein product is CASSLSQGPNTEAFF.

The rearrangement joins TRBV7-9 to TRBJ1-2; 9 bases align to TRBD1. This CDR3 spans 14 amino acids. V gave up 1 base and J gave up 7 bases; unmatched junction bases: 4. Germline V gives CDR1 SEHNR, CDR2 FQNEAQ (reference sequence). The CDR3 nucleotides read TGTGCCAGCAGCTTAGGAGGGACAGGGCTTGGCTACACCTTC. Translated, it gives CASSLGGTGLGYTF.

The V gene is TRBV4-3, the J gene TRBJ1-4, with TRBD1 matching 8 bases. The J segment lost 8 bases and the V segment lost 4 bases, leaving 12 bases of the junction unmatched. The CDR3 consists of 16 residues. Germline values: CDR1 LGHNA, CDR2 YSLEER. CDR3 bases: TGCGCCAGCAGCCCTAATACAGGGGGATTGGGAGAAAAACTGTTTTTT. It is translated as CASSPNTGGLGEKLFF.

The chain employs TRBV6-5 and TRBJ1-1; perhaps TRBD1 as D (6 bases). Between the trimmed V and J ends, which lost 2 bases and 1 base, there was a span of 11 bases. The CDR3 sequence is 15 residues long. From germline, CDR1 is MNHEY and CDR2 SVGAGI. In DNA form, the CDR3 reads TGTGCCAGCAGTTACCAACAGGGCCCGAACACTGAAGCTTTCTTT. Protein sequence: CASSYQQGPNTEAFF.

The V gene is TRBV15, the J gene TRBJ1-5; the D is unclear. The CDR3 spans 15 residues. V was clipped by 1 base and J by 0 bases, with 7 bases between them. Per germline, CDR1 LNHNV and CDR2 YYDKDF (reference sequence). The CDR3 protein is CATSRALISNQPQHF. CDR3 coding DNA: TGTGCCACCAGCAGAGCACTGATTAGCAATCAGCCCCAGCATTTT. The full variable domain, its missing parts supplied by reference TRBV15 and TRBJ1-5, is DAMVIQNPRYQVTQFGKPVTLSCSQTLNHNVMYWYQQKSSQAPKLLFHYYDKDFNNEADTPDNFQSRRPNTSFCFLDIRSPGLGDTAMYLCATSRALISNQPQHFGDGTRLSIL.

This clone was observed a handful of times. The V call is TRBV11-3, the J call TRBJ2-3, with 14 positions matching TRBD2. The germline V gene has CDR1 SGHNT and CDR2 YENEEA. The CDR3 loop spans 17 amino acids. With V trimmed by 1 base and J by 5 bases, 5 bases remained unmatched. The DNA for the CDR3 is TGTGCCAGCAGCTTAGGACTAGCGGGAGGGCCGGAAGATACGCAGTATTTT. This codes for CASSLGLAGGPEDTQYF.

The V and J genes are TRBV7-2 and TRBJ1-2, with D unresolved. Trimming pared 2 bases from V and 6 bases from J, leaving 13 bases between. CDR3 size: 14 residues. Germline V lookup: CDR1 SGHTA, CDR2 FQGNSA. CDR3 region: CASSLTRHGDGYTF. CDR3 in DNA: TGTGCCAGCAGCTTAACGAGACACGGCGATGGCTACACCTTC. Variable domain in full (rest from reference TRBV7-2 and TRBJ1-2): GAGVSQSPSNKVTEKGKDVELRCDPISGHTALYWYRQSLGQGLEFLIYFQGNSAPDKSGLPSDRFSAERTGGSVSTLTIQRTQQEDSAVYLCASSLTRHGDGYTFGSGTRLTVV.

The V call is TRBV6-7, the J call TRBJ2-4, with D unresolved. TRBV6-7 is an open reading frame whose function is uncertain. CDR3 length: 13 residues. V gave up 4 bases and J gave up 5 bases, with 9 bases separating them. The CDR3 DNA follows: TGTGCCAGCAGTTCCAGGATGGAAAACATTCAGTACTTC. Protein: CASSSRMENIQYF.

The V gene is TRBV7-9, the J gene TRBJ2-5; 9 bases agree with TRBD2. Trimming cost V 4 bases and J 4 bases; bases outside gene matches: 16. The CDR3 is made up of 18 amino acids. Germline V gives CDR1 SEHNR, CDR2 FQNEAQ (reference sequence). CDR3: CASSSTGSSGSLRETQYF. CDR3 in DNA: TGTGCCAGCAGCTCCACCGGAAGTAGCGGGAGTTTGCGAGAGACCCAGTACTTC.